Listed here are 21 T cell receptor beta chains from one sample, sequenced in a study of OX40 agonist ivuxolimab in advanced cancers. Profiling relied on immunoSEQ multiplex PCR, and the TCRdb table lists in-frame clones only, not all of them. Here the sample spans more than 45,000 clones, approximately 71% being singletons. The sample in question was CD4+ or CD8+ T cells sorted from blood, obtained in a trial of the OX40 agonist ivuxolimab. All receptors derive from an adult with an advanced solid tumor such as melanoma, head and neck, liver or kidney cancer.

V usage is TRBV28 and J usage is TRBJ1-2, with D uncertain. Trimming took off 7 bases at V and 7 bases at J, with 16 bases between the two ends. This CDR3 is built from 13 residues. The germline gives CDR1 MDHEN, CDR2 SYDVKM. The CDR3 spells CASTSRSGGGYTF. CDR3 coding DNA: TGTGCCAGCACCTCCCGTTCGGGCGGTGGCTACACCTTC.

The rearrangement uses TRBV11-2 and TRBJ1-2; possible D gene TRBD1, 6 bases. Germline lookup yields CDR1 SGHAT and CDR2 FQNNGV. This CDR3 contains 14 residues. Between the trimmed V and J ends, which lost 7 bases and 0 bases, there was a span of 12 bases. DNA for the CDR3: TGTGCCAGCAACGACAGGAGAACTAACTATGGCTACACCTTC. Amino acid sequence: CASNDRRTNYGYTF.

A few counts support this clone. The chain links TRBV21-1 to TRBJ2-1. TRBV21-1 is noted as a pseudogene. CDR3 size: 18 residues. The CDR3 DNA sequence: TGTGCCAGCAGCAAAGGCCCAGGGACGAGCAGCTCCTACAATGAGCAGTTCTTC. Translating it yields CASSKGPGTSSSYNEQFF.

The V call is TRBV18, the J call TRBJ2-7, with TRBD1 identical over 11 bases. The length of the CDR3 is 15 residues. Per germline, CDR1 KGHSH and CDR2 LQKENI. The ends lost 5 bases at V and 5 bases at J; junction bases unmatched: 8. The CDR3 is CASSSGQGVVDEQYF. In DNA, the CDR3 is TGTGCCAGCTCATCGGGACAGGGGGTCGTCGACGAGCAGTACTTC.

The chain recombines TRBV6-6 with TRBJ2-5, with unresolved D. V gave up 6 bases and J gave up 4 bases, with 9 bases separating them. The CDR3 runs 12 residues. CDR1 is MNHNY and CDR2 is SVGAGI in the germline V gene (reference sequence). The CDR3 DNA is TGTGCCAGCAGCACGGGCGGAGAGACCCAGTACTTC. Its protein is CASSTGGETQYF.

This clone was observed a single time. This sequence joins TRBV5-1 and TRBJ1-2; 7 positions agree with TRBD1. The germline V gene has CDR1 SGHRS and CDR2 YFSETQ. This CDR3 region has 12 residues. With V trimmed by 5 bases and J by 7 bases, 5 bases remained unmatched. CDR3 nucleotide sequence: TGCGCCAGCAGACAGGGGTTCTCTGGCTACACCTTC. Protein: CASRQGFSGYTF.

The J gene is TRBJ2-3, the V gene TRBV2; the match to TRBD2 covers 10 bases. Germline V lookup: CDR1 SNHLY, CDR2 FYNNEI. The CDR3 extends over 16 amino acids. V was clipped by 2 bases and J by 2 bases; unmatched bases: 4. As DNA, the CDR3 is TGTGCCAGCAGTGAACCTAGCGGGAGCGCCACAGATACGCAGTATTTT. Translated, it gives CASSEPSGSATDTQYF. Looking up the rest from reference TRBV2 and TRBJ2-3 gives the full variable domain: EPEVTQTPSHQVTQMGQEVILRCVPISNHLYFYWYRQILGQKVEFLVSFYNNEISEKSEIFDDQFSVERPDGSNFTLKIRSTKLEDSAMYFCASSEPSGSATDTQYFGPGTRLTVL.

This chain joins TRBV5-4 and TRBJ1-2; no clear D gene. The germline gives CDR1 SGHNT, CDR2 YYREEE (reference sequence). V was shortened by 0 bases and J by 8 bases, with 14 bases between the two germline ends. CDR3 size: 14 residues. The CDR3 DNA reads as TGTGCCAGCAGCTTGGAGCCGGGAACGCGGGGCTACACCTTC. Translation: CASSLEPGTRGYTF.

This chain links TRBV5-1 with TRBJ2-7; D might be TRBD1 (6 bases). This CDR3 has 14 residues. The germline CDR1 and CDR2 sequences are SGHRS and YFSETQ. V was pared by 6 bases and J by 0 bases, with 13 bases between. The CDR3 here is CASKQGSASYEQYF. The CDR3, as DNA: TGCGCCAGCAAACAGGGCTCGGCCTCCTACGAGCAGTACTTC.

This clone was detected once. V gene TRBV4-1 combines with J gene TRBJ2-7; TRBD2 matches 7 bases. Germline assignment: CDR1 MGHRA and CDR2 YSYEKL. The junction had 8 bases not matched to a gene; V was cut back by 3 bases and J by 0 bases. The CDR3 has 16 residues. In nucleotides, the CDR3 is TGCGCCAGCAGCCAGGGCACAGCGGGGAGCTCCTACGAGCAGTACTTC. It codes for CASSQGTAGSSYEQYF.

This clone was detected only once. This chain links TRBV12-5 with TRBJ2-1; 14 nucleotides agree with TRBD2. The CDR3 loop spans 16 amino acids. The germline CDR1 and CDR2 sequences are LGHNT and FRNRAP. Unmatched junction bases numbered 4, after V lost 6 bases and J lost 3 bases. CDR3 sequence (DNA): TGTGCTAGTGGCCGGACTAGCGGGAGGATCTACAATGAGCAGTTCTTC. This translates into CASGRTSGRIYNEQFF.

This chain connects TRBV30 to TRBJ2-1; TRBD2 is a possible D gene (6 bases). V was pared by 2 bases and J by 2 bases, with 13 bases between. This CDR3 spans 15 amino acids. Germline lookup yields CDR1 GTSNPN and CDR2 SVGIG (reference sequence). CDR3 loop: CAWSLPSDPYNEQFF. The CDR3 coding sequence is TGTGCCTGGAGTTTGCCTAGCGACCCCTACAATGAGCAGTTCTTC.

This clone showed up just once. CDR3 sequence reads: CATRTRGGSTEAFF. DNA for the CDR3: TGTGCCACCCGAACCAGGGGGGGGAGCACTGAAGCTTTCTTT. J is TRBJ1-1 and V is TRBV6-1, with 7 bases lining up with TRBD1. After removal of 10 bases from V and 4 bases from J, the junction contained 12 bases not matched to a gene. Germline-derived CDR1 and CDR2 are MNHNS and SASEGT. The CDR3 has 14 residues.

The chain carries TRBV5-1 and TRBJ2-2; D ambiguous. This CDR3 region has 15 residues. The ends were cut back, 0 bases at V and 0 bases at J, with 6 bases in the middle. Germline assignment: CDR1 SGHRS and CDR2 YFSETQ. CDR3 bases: TGCGCCAGCAGCTTGGGTGGGGCGAACACCGGGGAGCTGTTTTTT. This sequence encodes CASSLGGANTGELFF.

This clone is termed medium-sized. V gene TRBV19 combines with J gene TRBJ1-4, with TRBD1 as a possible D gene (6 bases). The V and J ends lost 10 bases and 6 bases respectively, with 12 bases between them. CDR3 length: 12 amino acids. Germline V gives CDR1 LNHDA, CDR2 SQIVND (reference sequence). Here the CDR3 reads CATRDTHEKLFF. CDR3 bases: TGTGCCACCCGGGACACGCATGAAAAACTGTTTTTT.

The CDR3 DNA sequence: TGTGCCAGCAGCTTAGGATGGGCGGGAGGGGAACTCAAGCAGTACTTC. It yields the protein CASSLGWAGGELKQYF. The chain links TRBV7-3 to TRBJ2-7; 9 positions match TRBD2. Per germline, CDR1 SGHTA and CDR2 FQGTGA. J lost 8 bases, V lost 2 bases, and 13 bases had no gene match. This CDR3 has 16 amino acids.

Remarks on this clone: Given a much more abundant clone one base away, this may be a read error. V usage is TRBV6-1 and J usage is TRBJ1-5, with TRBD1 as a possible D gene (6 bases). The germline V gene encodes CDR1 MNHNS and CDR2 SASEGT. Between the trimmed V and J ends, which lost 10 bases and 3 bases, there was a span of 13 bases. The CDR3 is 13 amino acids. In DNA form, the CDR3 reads TGTGCCAACTTCGGACAGTTCAATCAGCCCCAGCATTTT. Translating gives CANFGQFNQPQHF.

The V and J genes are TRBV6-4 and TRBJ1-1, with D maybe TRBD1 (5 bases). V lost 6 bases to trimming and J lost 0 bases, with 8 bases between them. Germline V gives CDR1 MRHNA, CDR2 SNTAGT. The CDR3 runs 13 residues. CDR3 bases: TGTGCCAGCAGATGGGGGGTGAACACTGAAGCTTTCTTT. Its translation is CASRWGVNTEAFF.

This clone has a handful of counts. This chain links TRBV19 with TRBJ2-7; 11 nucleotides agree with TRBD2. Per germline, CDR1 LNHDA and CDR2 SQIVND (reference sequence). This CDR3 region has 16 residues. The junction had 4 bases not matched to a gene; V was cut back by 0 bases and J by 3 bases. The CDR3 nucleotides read TGTGCCAGTAGTATAGAACTAGCGGGAGTCGGCTACGAGCAGTACTTC. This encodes CASSIELAGVGYEQYF.

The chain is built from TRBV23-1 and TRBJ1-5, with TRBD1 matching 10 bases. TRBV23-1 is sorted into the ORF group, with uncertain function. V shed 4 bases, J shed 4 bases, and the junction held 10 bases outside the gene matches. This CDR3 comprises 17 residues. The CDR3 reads CASSLETGTGVNQPQHF. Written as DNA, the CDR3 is TGCGCCAGCAGTCTAGAAACCGGGACAGGGGTGAATCAGCCCCAGCATTTT.

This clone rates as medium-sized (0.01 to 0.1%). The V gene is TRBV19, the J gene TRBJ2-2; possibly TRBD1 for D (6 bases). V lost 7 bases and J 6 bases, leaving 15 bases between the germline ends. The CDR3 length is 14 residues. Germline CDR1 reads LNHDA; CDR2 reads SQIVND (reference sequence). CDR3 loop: CASTKGAGAGELFF. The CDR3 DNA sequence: TGTGCCAGTACCAAAGGCGCAGGGGCCGGGGAGCTGTTTTTT.